This T cell receptor (beta chain) was observed in a study of shared clonotypes between healthy human individuals. The study's findings and limits: Unshared clonotypes carried lower generation probabilities than those common to all four donors.

Genomic DNA of each subset was evenly split across several immunoSEQ plates. Repertoires were generated with immunoSEQ multiplex PCR, while TCRdb's copy carries only in-frame clones and drops some. The data show some 2,000,000 clones, approximately 96% seen once. CD4+ cells yielded CD45RA+ naive and CD45RA-negative memory subsets. This clone was observed a single time. The antigen remains unidentified. Germline values: CDR1 SGHRS, CDR2 YFSETQ. The CDR3 has 15 amino acids. The junction had 6 bases not matched to a gene; V was cut back by 3 bases and J by 3 bases. J is TRBJ2-5 and V is TRBV5-1; 9 positions match TRBD1. This TCR was recovered from a man aged 18 to 35 in good health. Sample: naive CD4+ T cells sorted from blood. As to subset: CD45RA+ positively selected. As DNA, the CDR3 is TGCGCCAGCAGCTCCCCGGGACAGGGAAAAGAGACCCAGTACTTC. This gives the protein CASSSPGQGKETQYF.